These T cell receptor beta chains were read from a single sample in a study of T cell responses to AZD1222 COVID-19 vaccine. Data came from immunoSEQ multiplex PCR; TCRdb stores just in-frame clones and leaves some out. Of 100,000 to 150,000 clones in the sample, approximately 85% were seen once. The sequences come from peripheral blood, collected on day 0 of AZD1222 vaccination. These TCRs come from an adult in good health. The CDR3 runs from the conserved cysteine through the conserved F or W. A D gene is named only where the DNA matches it firmly. The size field is filled for only some rows; it gives once, few, many or a size class.

>TRBV28|TRBD2|16|TRBJ2-5|-
CASNVGGTGGQETQYF
TGTGCCAGCAACGTCGGCGGGACGGGGGGCCAAGAGACCCAGTACTTC
>TRBV5-1|TRBD2|16|TRBJ2-1|once
CASSSTLAGGTNEQFF
TGCGCCAGCAGCTCAACGCTAGCGGGGGGCACCAATGAGCAGTTCTTC
>TRBV28|-|15|TRBJ2-7|-
CASSFGTQQRVEQYF
TGTGCCAGCAGTTTCGGGACGCAACAGAGGGTCGAGCAGTACTTC
>TRBV30|-|15|TRBJ1-6|-
CAWSVGGAGDSPLHF
TGTGCCTGGAGTGTAGGAGGGGCCGGGGATTCACCCCTCCACTTT
>TRBV20-1|-|11|TRBJ1-1|-
CSEAKNTEAFF
TGCAGCGAGGCAAAGAACACTGAAGCTTTCTTT
>TRBV15|-|14|TRBJ1-5|-
CATSTGYSNQPQHF
TGTGCCACCAGCACGGGTTATAGCAATCAGCCCCAGCATTTT
>TRBV25-1|-|11|TRBJ1-1|-
CASSGYTEAFF
TGTGCCAGCAGTGGGTACACTGAAGCTTTCTTT
>TRBV7-9|-|13|TRBJ1-6|-
CASSLGEVSPLHF
TGTGCCAGCAGCTTAGGGGAAGTTTCACCCCTCCACTTT
>TRBV7-9|-|12|TRBJ2-7|-
CASSLEYQRQYF
TGTGCCAGCAGCTTAGAGTATCAGAGGCAGTACTTC
>TRBV5-5|TRBD1|18|TRBJ1-1|-
CASSRTWTGGMGNTEAFF
TGTGCCAGCAGCAGAACCTGGACAGGGGGCATGGGGAACACTGAAGCTTTCTTT
>TRBV6-1|-|16|TRBJ1-5|-
CASSGSGARSNQPQHF
TGTGCCAGCAGTGGGTCGGGGGCGCGAAGCAATCAGCCCCAGCATTTT
>TRBV3-1/TRBV3-2|-|14|TRBJ1-5|-
CASSRSGGGQPQHF
TGTGCCAGCAGTCGCAGTGGGGGGGGTCAGCCCCAGCATTTT
>TRBV19|-|14|TRBJ1-6|-
CASRGGAYNSPLHF
TGTGCCAGTAGGGGAGGGGCCTATAATTCACCCCTCCACTTT
>TRBV28|-|13|TRBJ2-7|-
CASSTGFTYEQYF
TGTGCCAGCAGCACAGGGTTTACCTACGAGCAGTACTTC
>TRBV7-2|-|14|TRBJ2-1|-
CASSLGPRNNEQFF
TGTGCCAGCAGCTTAGGTCCGCGGAACAATGAGCAGTTCTTC
>TRBV12-5|-|16|TRBJ1-6|-
CTGGAGLRSYNSPLHF
TGTACCGGGGGTGCCGGGTTAAGGTCCTATAATTCACCCCTCCACTTT